Here is one T cell receptor (beta chain) with its context. Its specificity is not known. This record belongs to a study of beta chain features in type 1 diabetes. As for the study in general: On cell yields, gender and age, patients and healthy donors were similar.

The sequenced template was cDNA made from the entire isolated RNA. Clones were sequenced by immunoSEQ multiplex PCR, and TCRdb holds only the in-frame ones, with some missing. Of hundreds of thousands of clones listed, 25% to 35% were seen once; the top ten hold about 0.065%. Study results and limitations: Type 1 diabetes patients had VDJ junctions that carried fewer insertions and more deletions. PCR might favor shorter templates, but any such skew would affect patients and controls equally.

Germline V gene lookup returns CDR1 SNHLY and CDR2 FYNNEI. This CDR3 has 13 residues. Trimming left V 6 bases short and J 2 bases short, with 10 bases between. Averaging around 110 mL, one heparinised blood draw came from each individual donor. The chain uses TRBV2 and TRBJ2-5; D ambiguous. Specimen: naive CD4+ T cells from blood. This receptor was obtained from a man aged 18 to 30 in good health. The CDR3 is CASRRSLQETQYF. The CDR3 bases are TGTGCCAGCAGAAGGAGTTTGCAAGAGACCCAGTACTTC.